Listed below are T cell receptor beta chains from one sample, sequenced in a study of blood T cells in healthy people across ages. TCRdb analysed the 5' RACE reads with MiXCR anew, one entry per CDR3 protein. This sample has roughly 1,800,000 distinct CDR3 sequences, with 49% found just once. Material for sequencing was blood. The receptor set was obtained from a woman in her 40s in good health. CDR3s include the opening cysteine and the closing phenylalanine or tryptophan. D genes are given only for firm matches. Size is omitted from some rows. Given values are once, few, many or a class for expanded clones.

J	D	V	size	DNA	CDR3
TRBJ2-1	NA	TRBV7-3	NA	TGTGCCAGCAGCTCTGGCACGGGTAGCTGGAATGAGCAGTTCTTC	CASSSGTGSWNEQFF
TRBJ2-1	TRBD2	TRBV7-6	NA	TGTGCTAGCAGCTTAGGTAGCGGGGAGTACAATGAGCAGTTCTTC	CASSLGSGEYNEQFF
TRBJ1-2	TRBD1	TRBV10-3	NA	TGTGCCATCAGTGGACAGGGGCTTCTTAACTATGGCTACACCTTC	CAISGQGLLNYGYTF
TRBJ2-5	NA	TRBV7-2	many	TGTGCCAGCAGCTTAGGACCGAAAGAGACCCAGTACTTC	CASSLGPKETQYF
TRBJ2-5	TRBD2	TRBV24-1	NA	TGTGCCACCAGTGACCGACTAGCGGGGAATACGGAGACCCAGTACTTC	CATSDRLAGNTETQYF
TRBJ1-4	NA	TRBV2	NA	TGTGCCAGCAGTGAAGCGATGCGAGGACGAAACGAAAAACTGTTTTTT	CASSEAMRGRNEKLFF
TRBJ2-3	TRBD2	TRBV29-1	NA	TGCAGCGCCACCCGGACTAGCGGTACAGATACGCAGTATTTT	CSATRTSGTDTQYF
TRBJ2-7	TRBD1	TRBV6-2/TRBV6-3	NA	TGTGCCAGCAGACAGGGGGGCACAGGAAAAAACGAGCAGTACTTC	CASRQGGTGKNEQYF
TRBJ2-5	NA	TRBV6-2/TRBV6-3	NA	TGTGCCAGCAGAACCGTGGGCCAAGAGACCCAGTACTTC	CASRTVGQETQYF
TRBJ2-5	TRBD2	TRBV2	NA	TGTGCCAGGGGGACTAGGGCGTCTTCGGAGACCCAGTACTTC	CARGTRASSETQYF
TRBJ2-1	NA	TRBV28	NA	TGTGCCAGCAGTTCACGGTTCCTCCGGGCCCATGAGCAGTTCTTC	CASSSRFLRAHEQFF
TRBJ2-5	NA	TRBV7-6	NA	TGTGCCAGCAGCTCCCCCCGGGACTCCCAGGCGTATGAGCAGTACTTC	CASSSPRDSQAYEQYF
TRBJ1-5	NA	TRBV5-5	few	TGTGCCAGCAGCTTGGATGGGGGTGCCATTCAGCCCCAGCATTTT	CASSLDGGAIQPQHF
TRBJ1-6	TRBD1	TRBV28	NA	TGTGCCAGCAGTTTGCTAATTGGGACAGGGAGTAATTCACCCCTCCACTTT	CASSLLIGTGSNSPLHF
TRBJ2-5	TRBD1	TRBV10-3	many	TGTGCCATCAGTGAGTCGATATCGGGACAGGGGATGGAGACCCAGTACTTC	CAISESISGQGMETQYF
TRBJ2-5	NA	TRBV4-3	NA	TGCGCCAGCAGCCAAGGCTTCAGGGGAGAGGAGACCCAGTACTTC	CASSQGFRGEETQYF
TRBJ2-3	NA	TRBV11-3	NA	TGTGCCAGCAGCTTAGGACAGACCCTTACCACAGATACGCAGTATTTT	CASSLGQTLTTDTQYF
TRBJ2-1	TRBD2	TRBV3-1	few	TGTGCCAGCAGCCAAGATATAGCGGGAGGTTACAATGAGCAGTTCTTC	CASSQDIAGGYNEQFF
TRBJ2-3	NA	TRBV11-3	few	TGTGCCAGCAGCTTACGCCCTACAGGGACAGATACGCAGTATTTT	CASSLRPTGTDTQYF
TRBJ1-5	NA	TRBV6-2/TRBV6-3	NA	TGTGCCAGCAGTTACTCGAACTTTAATCAGCCCCAGCATTTT	CASSYSNFNQPQHF
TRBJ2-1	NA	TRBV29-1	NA	TGCAGCGCCTCCATATCTGATTACAATGAGCAGTTCTTC	CSASISDYNEQFF
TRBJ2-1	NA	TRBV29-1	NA	TGCAGCGTTGCAGCGAGATGGACGGGCGATCGCAATGAGCAGTTCTTC	CSVAARWTGDRNEQFF
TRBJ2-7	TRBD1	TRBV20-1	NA	TGCAGTGCTAGGGCGGGACAGGGCGCCTACGAGCAGTACTTC	CSARAGQGAYEQYF
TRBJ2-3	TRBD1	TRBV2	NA	TGTGCCAGCAGAACGGACAGGGGGCCCTCAGATACGCAGTATTTT	CASRTDRGPSDTQYF
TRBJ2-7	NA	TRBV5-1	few	TGTGCCAGCAGCTTAGAACTCTCCTACGAGCAGTACTTC	CASSLELSYEQYF
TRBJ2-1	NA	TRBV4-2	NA	TGTGCCAGCAGCACACAGACGCGCAATGAGCAGTTCTTC	CASSTQTRNEQFF
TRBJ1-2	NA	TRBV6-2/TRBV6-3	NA	TGTGCCAGCAGACAGGCTATCTATGGCTACACCTTC	CASRQAIYGYTF
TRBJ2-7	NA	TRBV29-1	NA	TGCAGCGTTGACGTAGGGGACGCATCCGACGAGCAGTACTTC	CSVDVGDASDEQYF
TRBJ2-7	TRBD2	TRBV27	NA	TGTGCCAGCAGTTTATGGGGGACTAGCGGGGGCCCCCGACCCTCCTACGAGCAGTACTTC	CASSLWGTSGGPRPSYEQYF
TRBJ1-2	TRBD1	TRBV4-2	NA	TGTGCCAGCAGCCCAGGGACAGGCTGCGGCTACACCTTC	CASSPGTGCGYTF
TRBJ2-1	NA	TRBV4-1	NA	TGCGCCAGCAGCCAAGCAGATCCAGGGATCGGTTGTGGTGAGCAGTTCTTC	CASSQADPGIGCGEQFF
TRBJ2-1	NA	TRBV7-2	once	TGTGCCAGCAGCTTCGCTGGGGGGTGGGGCTCCTACAATGAGCAGTTCTTC	CASSFAGGWGSYNEQFF
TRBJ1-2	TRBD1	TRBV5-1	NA	TGCGCCAGCAGCTCGTCCTGGGACAGTTTACAGGGCTACACCTTC	CASSSSWDSLQGYTF
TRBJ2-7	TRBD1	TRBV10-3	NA	TGTGCCATCAGTGACTCCGGGACAGTCTCCTACGAGCAGTACTTC	CAISDSGTVSYEQYF
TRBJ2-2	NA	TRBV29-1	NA	TGCAGCGTGAACGTATTCGGGGAGCTGTTTTTT	CSVNVFGELFF
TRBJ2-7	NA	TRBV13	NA	TGTGCCAGCAGCTTAGAACAGGTTCCCTACGAGCAGTACTTC	CASSLEQVPYEQYF
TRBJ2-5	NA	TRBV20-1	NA	TGCAGTGCTCTGGGGCAGGGCGGTGAGACCCAGTACTTC	CSALGQGGETQYF
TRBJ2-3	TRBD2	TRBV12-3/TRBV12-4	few	TGTGCCAGCAGTTCACTAGCGTTTAGCACAGATACGCAGTATTTT	CASSSLAFSTDTQYF
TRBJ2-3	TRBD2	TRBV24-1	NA	TGTGCCACCAGTGATGCTGCGACTAGCGGTACGCAGTATTTT	CATSDAATSGTQYF
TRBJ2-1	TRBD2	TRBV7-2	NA	TGTGCCAGCAGCTTAGACAGCGGGGGGTCCGGGGAGCAGTTCTTC	CASSLDSGGSGEQFF
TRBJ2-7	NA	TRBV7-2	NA	TGTGCCAGCAGCCCACAGGGTTCAACGGATGAGCAGTACTTC	CASSPQGSTDEQYF
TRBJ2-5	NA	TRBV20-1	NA	TGCAGTGCTAGGTCAGAATTGGGGCCGTACCAAGAGACCCAGTACTTC	CSARSELGPYQETQYF
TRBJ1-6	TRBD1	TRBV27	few	TGTGCCAGTACAGGGGCGGAGAATTCACCCCTCCACTTT	CASTGAENSPLHF
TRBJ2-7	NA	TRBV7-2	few	TGTGCCAGCTCACCGGACCAGGTTGGCGAGCAGTACTTC	CASSPDQVGEQYF
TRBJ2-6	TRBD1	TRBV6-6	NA	TGTGCCGGTCGGGGACAGGGGGCTAGCTCTGGGGCCAACGTCCTGACTTTC	CAGRGQGASSGANVLTF
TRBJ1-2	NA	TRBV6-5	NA	TGTGCCAGCAGTTACGTCGCAGGATCCGTCTATGGCTACACCTTC	CASSYVAGSVYGYTF
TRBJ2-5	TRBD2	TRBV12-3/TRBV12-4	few	TGTGCCAGCAGTTTTTCCTGGGCGGGGGACCAAGAGACCCAGTACTTC	CASSFSWAGDQETQYF
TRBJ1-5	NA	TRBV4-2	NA	TGTGCCAGCAGCCAAGTTTTTGCGGCTCAGCCCCAGCATTTT	CASSQVFAAQPQHF
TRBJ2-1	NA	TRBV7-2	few	TGTGCCAGCAGGCCCCCGGGGTTGGACTACAATGAGCAGTTCTTC	CASRPPGLDYNEQFF
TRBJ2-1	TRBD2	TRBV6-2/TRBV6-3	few	TGTGCCAGCAGTTACTCGGCCCCGGGAGGGTTATACAATGAGCAGTTCTTC	CASSYSAPGGLYNEQFF
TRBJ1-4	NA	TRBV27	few	TGTGCCAGCAGTCCCCGACAGGCCCCTAATGAAAAACTGTTTTTT	CASSPRQAPNEKLFF
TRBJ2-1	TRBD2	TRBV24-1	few	TGTGCCGCCGCAGGAAGGACTAGCGGGGGTCTCTACAATGAGCAGTTCTTC	CAAAGRTSGGLYNEQFF
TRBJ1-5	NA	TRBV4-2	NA	TGTGCCAGCAGCCCAGGGGTCGCCGTCGGTAGCAATCAGCCCCAGCATTTT	CASSPGVAVGSNQPQHF
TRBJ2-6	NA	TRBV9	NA	TGTGCCAGCAGGTCTAAGCCGGGGGACCTTGGCTCTGGGGCCAACGTCCTGACTTTC	CASRSKPGDLGSGANVLTF
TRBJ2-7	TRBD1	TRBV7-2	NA	TGTGCCAGCAGCTTAGAAGCAGGGACAGGTCCCTACGAGCAGTACTTC	CASSLEAGTGPYEQYF